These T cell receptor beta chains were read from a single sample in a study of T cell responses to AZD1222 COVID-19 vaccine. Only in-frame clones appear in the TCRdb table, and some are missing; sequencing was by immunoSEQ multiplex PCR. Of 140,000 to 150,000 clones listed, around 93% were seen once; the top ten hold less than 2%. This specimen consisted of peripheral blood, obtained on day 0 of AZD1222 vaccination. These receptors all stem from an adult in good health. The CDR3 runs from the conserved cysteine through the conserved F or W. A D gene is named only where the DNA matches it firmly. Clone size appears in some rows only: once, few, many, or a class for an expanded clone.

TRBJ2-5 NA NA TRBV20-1 CSASSSQETQYF TGCAGTGCTAGTAGCAGCCAAGAGACCCAGTACTTC
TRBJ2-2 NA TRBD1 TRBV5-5 CASSLGQGYTGELFF TGTGCCAGCAGCTTGGGACAGGGATACACCGGGGAGCTGTTTTTT
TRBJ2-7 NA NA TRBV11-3 CASSRGQSSYEQYF TGTGCCAGCAGCCGCGGACAGAGCTCCTACGAGCAGTACTTC
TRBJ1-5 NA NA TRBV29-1 CSVAPPAGVHQPQHF TGCAGCGTTGCGCCTCCGGCAGGGGTACATCAGCCCCAGCATTTT
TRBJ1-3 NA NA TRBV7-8 CASSSYLGTPGNTIYF TGTGCCAGCAGCTCATACCTCGGGACTCCGGGAAACACCATATATTTT
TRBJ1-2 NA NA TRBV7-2 CASSFITGRAHGYTF TGTGCCAGCAGCTTCATAACAGGGAGGGCCCATGGCTACACCTTC
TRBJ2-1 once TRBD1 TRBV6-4 CASSAQGAYNEQFF TGTGCCAGCAGTGCCCAGGGGGCCTACAATGAGCAGTTCTTC
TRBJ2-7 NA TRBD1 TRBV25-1 CASSGSGTGAYEQYF TGTGCCAGCAGTGGTTCCGGGACAGGGGCCTACGAGCAGTACTTC
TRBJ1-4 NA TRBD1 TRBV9 CASSDGDRSNEKLFF TGTGCCAGCAGCGATGGGGACAGATCTAATGAAAAACTGTTTTTT
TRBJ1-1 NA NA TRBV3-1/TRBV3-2 CASSPKKTGTDTEAFF TGTGCCAGCAGCCCCAAGAAGACGGGAACGGACACTGAAGCTTTCTTT
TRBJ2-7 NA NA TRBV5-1 CASSLAVRGYEQYF TGCGCCAGCAGCTTGGCCGTGAGAGGGTACGAGCAGTACTTC
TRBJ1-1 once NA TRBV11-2 CASSSLHGQNTEAFF TGTGCCAGCAGCTCTCTTCACGGACAGAACACTGAAGCTTTCTTT
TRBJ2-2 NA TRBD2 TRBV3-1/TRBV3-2 CASKRGGATGELFF TGTGCCAGCAAGCGGGGGGGCGCCACCGGGGAGCTGTTTTTT
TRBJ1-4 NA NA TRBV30 CAWLHTGKRGEKLFF TGTGCCTGGCTTCATACCGGCAAGAGAGGTGAAAAACTGTTTTTT
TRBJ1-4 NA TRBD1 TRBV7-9 CASSRTGVDEKLFF TGTGCCAGCAGCCGGACAGGGGTAGATGAAAAACTGTTTTTT
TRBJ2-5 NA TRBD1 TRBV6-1 CASSEGTGGGETQYF TGTGCCAGCAGCGAAGGGACAGGGGGCGGAGAGACCCAGTACTTC
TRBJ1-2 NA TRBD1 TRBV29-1 CSDRGTEAYGYTF TGCAGCGATAGAGGGACAGAAGCCTATGGCTACACCTTC
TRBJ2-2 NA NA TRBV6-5 CASSVGVFETGELFF TGTGCCAGCAGCGTCGGGGTTTTTGAGACCGGGGAGCTGTTTTTT
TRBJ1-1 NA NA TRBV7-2 CASSLGGFTEAFF TGTGCCAGCAGCTTGGGGGGGTTCACTGAAGCTTTCTTT
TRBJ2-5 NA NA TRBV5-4 CASSPPSGETQYF TGTGCCAGCAGCCCGCCGTCGGGAGAGACCCAGTACTTC
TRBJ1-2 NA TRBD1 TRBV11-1 CASSLTGLANYGYTF TGTGCCAGCAGCTTGACAGGGCTGGCTAACTATGGCTACACCTTC
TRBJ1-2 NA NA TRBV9 CASSSRDGGYGYTF TGTGCCAGCAGCAGCCGGGACGGGGGATATGGCTACACCTTC
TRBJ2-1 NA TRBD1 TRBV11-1 CASSLEGQGYNEQFF TGTGCCAGCAGCTTAGAAGGACAGGGCTACAATGAGCAGTTCTTC
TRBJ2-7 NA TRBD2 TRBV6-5 CASSVTSGGTYEQYF TGTGCCAGCAGCGTGACTAGCGGGGGGACCTACGAGCAGTACTTC
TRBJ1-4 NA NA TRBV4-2 CASSQDRGRTNEKLFF TGTGCCAGCAGCCAAGATAGGGGTCGAACTAATGAAAAACTGTTTTTT
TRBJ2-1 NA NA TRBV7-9 CASSLVSGVPSHEQFF TGTGCCAGCAGCCTAGTCTCGGGGGTTCCAAGCCATGAGCAGTTCTTC